Below, one T cell receptor (beta chain) is given with its context. Antigen specificity is unknown. The germline CDR1 and CDR2 sequences are DFQATT and SNEGSKA (reference sequence). Trimming removed 1 base at V and 1 base at J, with 12 bases between. The CDR3 has 15 residues. The sample belongs to a study of T cell repertoires in cytomegalovirus infection. TCRdb re-derived calls from the reads in MiXCR, one entry per CDR3 protein. This sample has hundreds of thousands of distinct CDR3 sequences, with around 35% found just once. Whole-study findings and limits: In two of eight donors, the top clonotype was HLA-C-restricted CMV-specific. Carriers of CMV plus the relevant HLA were identified by cumulative public TCR beta family frequency.

This TCR was recovered from a human donor in good health (CMV status not recorded). Some clones in this sample may be carry-over from other donors' samples. The sample consisted of cultured PBMCs, taken from culture after CMV antigen stimulation. The rearrangement uses TRBV20-1 and TRBJ2-3, with D tentatively TRBD1 or TRBD2 (6 bases each). The CDR3 DNA follows: TGCAGTGCTAGAGGAGACGGGGGCGGCACAGATACGCAGTATTTT. Translating it yields CSARGDGGGTDTQYF.